This is a list of T cell receptor beta chains from one sample in a study of blood T cells in healthy people across ages. TCRdb processed the 5' RACE reads anew with MiXCR; each CDR3 protein has one entry. The sample gives around 970,000 distinct CDR3 sequences, approximately 50% of which show up once; about 20% is in the top ten. The material sequenced was blood. Every receptor here comes from a woman aged 55 to 70 in good health. Both conserved end residues are part of each CDR3. A D gene is named only where the DNA matches it firmly. Clone size appears in some rows only: once, few, many, or a class for an expanded clone.

j_call: TRBJ2-5; v_call: TRBV20-1; d_call: NA; clone_size: few; cdr3_nt: TGCAGTGCCCCGTTTAACACGAGGGAGACCCAGTACTTC; cdr3_aa: CSAPFNTRETQYF
j_call: TRBJ2-3; v_call: TRBV12-3/TRBV12-4; d_call: TRBD2; clone_size: NA; cdr3_nt: TGTGCCAGCGGCAGACTAGCGAGAGTGCGAGCAGATACGCAGTATTTT; cdr3_aa: CASGRLARVRADTQYF
j_call: TRBJ2-6; v_call: TRBV6-6; d_call: TRBD2; clone_size: few; cdr3_nt: TGTGCCAGCAACCTAGCGGGACCCTCTGGGGCCAACGTCCTGACTTTC; cdr3_aa: CASNLAGPSGANVLTF
j_call: TRBJ2-5; v_call: TRBV20-1; d_call: NA; clone_size: few; cdr3_nt: TGCAGTGCTCAAGAGGAGACCCAGTACTTC; cdr3_aa: CSAQEETQYF
j_call: TRBJ2-1; v_call: TRBV20-1; d_call: NA; clone_size: few; cdr3_nt: TGCAGTGCACAAGGACCCAAGGGAGGTTATGAGCAGTTCTTC; cdr3_aa: CSAQGPKGGYEQFF
j_call: TRBJ2-7; v_call: TRBV4-3; d_call: NA; clone_size: few; cdr3_nt: TGCGCCAGCAGCAGCGTAGCTGTTAGCTCCTACGAGCAGTACTTC; cdr3_aa: CASSSVAVSSYEQYF
j_call: TRBJ2-5; v_call: TRBV15; d_call: NA; clone_size: NA; cdr3_nt: TGTGCCACCAGCCCATTGGCTAGTTCGGAGACCCAGTACTTC; cdr3_aa: CATSPLASSETQYF
j_call: TRBJ2-5; v_call: TRBV20-1; d_call: TRBD2; clone_size: once; cdr3_nt: TGCAGTGCTGGGCCTAAGACTAGCGCCTACAATGAGCAGTACTTC; cdr3_aa: CSAGPKTSAYNEQYF
j_call: TRBJ1-1; v_call: TRBV5-1; d_call: NA; clone_size: NA; cdr3_nt: TGCGCCAGCAGCCGCTCACAGGATGAAGCTTTCTTT; cdr3_aa: CASSRSQDEAFF
j_call: TRBJ2-5; v_call: TRBV21-1; d_call: NA; clone_size: NA; cdr3_nt: TGTGCCAGCAGCAGTCTGAGGGGTGGTCAAGAGACCCAGTACTTC; cdr3_aa: CASSSLRGGQETQYF
j_call: TRBJ2-7; v_call: TRBV7-2; d_call: NA; clone_size: NA; cdr3_nt: TGTGCCAGCAGCTTAGTAGGGGGTGGAGCCTACGAGCAGTACTTC; cdr3_aa: CASSLVGGGAYEQYF
j_call: TRBJ2-2; v_call: TRBV7-2; d_call: NA; clone_size: NA; cdr3_nt: TGTGCCAGCAGCTTACTTGGCGGGTACACCGGGGAGCTGTTTTTT; cdr3_aa: CASSLLGGYTGELFF
j_call: TRBJ2-7; v_call: TRBV4-3; d_call: NA; clone_size: NA; cdr3_nt: TGCGCCAGCAGCCAAGATCGGAGCGGAGCCTACGAGCAGTACTTC; cdr3_aa: CASSQDRSGAYEQYF
j_call: TRBJ1-1; v_call: TRBV7-9; d_call: NA; clone_size: NA; cdr3_nt: TGTGCCAGCAGCACAGAACAGGTGGGGAACACTGAAGCTTTCTTT; cdr3_aa: CASSTEQVGNTEAFF
j_call: TRBJ1-2; v_call: TRBV6-6; d_call: NA; clone_size: NA; cdr3_nt: TGTGCCACCCTAGGGGGGGACTATGGCTACACCTTC; cdr3_aa: CATLGGDYGYTF
j_call: TRBJ2-7; v_call: TRBV3-1; d_call: NA; clone_size: NA; cdr3_nt: TGTGCCAGCAGCCAAGATGCCCGGGACATTTACGAGCAGTACTTC; cdr3_aa: CASSQDARDIYEQYF
j_call: TRBJ2-1; v_call: TRBV5-1; d_call: NA; clone_size: NA; cdr3_nt: TGCGCCAGCAGCTTGGTAGTCTCCGGCCATGAGCAGTTCTTC; cdr3_aa: CASSLVVSGHEQFF
j_call: TRBJ2-3; v_call: TRBV12-3/TRBV12-4; d_call: NA; clone_size: NA; cdr3_nt: TGTGCCAGCAGTTTTTGGCGGGGAGGCAGCGGCACAGATACGCAGTATTTT; cdr3_aa: CASSFWRGGSGTDTQYF
j_call: TRBJ2-6; v_call: TRBV10-3; d_call: NA; clone_size: NA; cdr3_nt: TGTGCCATCAGCCCCCATGCGGGTTCTGGGGCCAACGTCCTGACTTTC; cdr3_aa: CAISPHAGSGANVLTF
j_call: TRBJ2-7; v_call: TRBV3-1; d_call: NA; clone_size: NA; cdr3_nt: TGTGCCAGCAGCCAAGCGACTCCTCGGTACGAGCAGTACTTC; cdr3_aa: CASSQATPRYEQYF
j_call: TRBJ2-7; v_call: TRBV4-1; d_call: NA; clone_size: few; cdr3_nt: TGCGCCAGCAGCCAAGATTGGAGGGAATTAGCCCCCTACGAGCAGTACTTC; cdr3_aa: CASSQDWRELAPYEQYF
j_call: TRBJ2-7; v_call: TRBV10-3; d_call: NA; clone_size: NA; cdr3_nt: TGTGCCATCAGTGAGTCGACGGTCGGTTCCTACGAGCAGTACTTC; cdr3_aa: CAISESTVGSYEQYF
j_call: TRBJ2-7; v_call: TRBV21-1; d_call: NA; clone_size: few; cdr3_nt: TGTGCCAGCAGCAAAGAGCCTACAGGGGCCCACGAGCAGTACTTC; cdr3_aa: CASSKEPTGAHEQYF
j_call: TRBJ1-3; v_call: TRBV2; d_call: NA; clone_size: few; cdr3_nt: TGTGCCAGCAGTGACGAGGGCTCTGGAAACACCATATATTTT; cdr3_aa: CASSDEGSGNTIYF